Following are 19 T cell receptor beta chains from one sample sequenced in a study of spatial heterogeneity in lung cancer. Findings and limits, study-wide: Counts of expanded intratumoral alpha and beta TCRs tracked tumor mutation counts.

The antigens for these receptors are not known. TCRdb reanalysed the 5' RACE reads using MiXCR and keeps one entry per CDR3 protein. The repertoire has 10,000 to 15,000 distinct CDR3 sequences, about 6.3% of them found once; the top ten carry about 3.5%. Time point given: sample taken at primary tumor resection. Sequencing was performed on lung tumor tissue, taken at surgery. The source is a female donor with early-stage non-small cell lung cancer.

V gene TRBV19 combines with J gene TRBJ2-2, with unresolved D. Trimming stripped 6 bases from V and 4 bases from J, with 12 bases between. Germline loops: CDR1 LNHDA, CDR2 SQIVND (reference sequence). The CDR3 totals 14 residues. DNA of the CDR3: TGTGCCAGTAGAATCGCGACTCTCACCGGGGAGCTGTTTTTT. Protein sequence: CASRIATLTGELFF.

This clonotype was detected many times. This chain joins TRBV10-3 and TRBJ1-1; D not certain. The CDR3 runs 13 residues. Trimming took off 0 bases at V and 6 bases at J, with 8 bases between the two ends. Per the germline V gene, CDR1 is ENHRY and CDR2 is SYGVKD. The CDR3 DNA is TGTGCCATCAGTGAGTCTCAACAGTCTGAAGCTTTCTTT. Its protein product is CAISESQQSEAFF.

Sample share makes this clonotype medium-sized (0.01 to 0.1%). The chain links TRBV28 to TRBJ1-1; no definite D call. The CDR3 length is 16 residues. V was shortened by 1 base and J by 7 bases, with 19 bases between the two germline ends. Germline lookup yields CDR1 MDHEN and CDR2 SYDVKM. CDR3 amino acids: CASSLYEGGFPSEAFF. For the CDR3, the DNA is TGTGCCAGCAGTTTATATGAGGGCGGATTCCCGAGTGAAGCTTTCTTT.

The chain links TRBV20-1 to TRBJ1-1; D gene ambiguous. The germline V and J ends were trimmed by 0 bases and 11 bases, with 13 bases remaining between them. Germline V lookup: CDR1 DFQATT, CDR2 SNEGSKA (reference sequence). The CDR3 runs to 12 residues. This CDR3 reads CSARDRISGAFF. CDR3 bases: TGCAGTGCTAGAGATAGGATTTCGGGGGCTTTCTTT.

There are many counts of this clonotype. This chain connects TRBV20-1 to TRBJ2-6, with D uncertain. The V end was cut by 8 bases, the J end by 4 bases, with 15 bases between. CDR1 DFQATT and CDR2 SNEGSKA come from the germline V gene (reference sequence). The CDR3 sequence is 14 residues long. The CDR3 protein is CSLRPAAGANVLTF. As DNA, the CDR3 is TGCAGTTTACGACCGGCGGCCGGGGCCAACGTCCTGACTTTC.

This clonotype was found many times. This chain uses TRBV6-2 or TRBV6-3 with TRBJ2-7; weak D call: TRBD2 (6 bases). Trimming pared 5 bases from V and 3 bases from J, leaving 23 bases between. The germline V gene encodes CDR1 MNHEY and CDR2 SVGEGT. CDR3 length equals 17 residues. DNA of the CDR3: TGTGCCAGCAGTCAAGGGACTCTTCAACTGATTTTCTACGAGCAGTACTTC. Amino acid sequence: CASSQGTLQLIFYEQYF.

This clonotype has just a few counts. This rearrangement joins TRBV7-9 to TRBJ1-4, with unresolved D. The CDR3 consists of 12 residues. Trimming left V 7 bases short and J 8 bases short, with 11 bases between. Germline-derived CDR1 and CDR2 are SEHNR and FQNEAQ (reference sequence). CDR3 region: CASTREREKLFF. DNA for the CDR3: TGTGCCAGCACCCGGGAACGGGAAAAACTGTTTTTT.

This clonotype is labeled medium-sized. V gene TRBV4-3 combines with J gene TRBJ2-7; 12 bases map to TRBD1. After removal of 0 bases from V and 0 bases from J, the junction contained 9 bases not matched to a gene. The CDR3 extends over 19 amino acids. Germline-derived CDR1 and CDR2 are LGHNA and YSLEER. The CDR3 coding sequence is TGCGCCAGCAGCCAAGAAGGGGGGCCGGGACAGGGGGCCTCCTACGAGCAGTACTTC. This translates into CASSQEGGPGQGASYEQYF.

Relative to its sample, this clonotype is medium-sized (0.01 to 0.1%). The V gene is TRBV27, the J gene TRBJ2-7; D is ambiguous. The germline V gene encodes CDR1 MNHEY and CDR2 SMNVEV (reference sequence). V was shortened by 4 bases and J by 2 bases, with 3 bases between the two germline ends. This CDR3 region has 11 residues. CDR3 protein: CASSSTYEQYF. The CDR3, as DNA: TGTGCCAGCAGTTCCACCTACGAGCAGTACTTC.

This clonotype is medium-sized (0.01 to 0.1%) within its sample. The chain joins TRBV2 to TRBJ2-1; tentative D call: TRBD2 (5 bases). This CDR3 contains 15 residues. Germline lookup yields CDR1 SNHLY and CDR2 FYNNEI. With 7 bases removed from V and 6 bases from J, the gap between germline ends came to 19 bases. The CDR3 sequence is CASTERGRVGNEQFF. The CDR3 coding sequence is TGTGCCAGCACCGAAAGAGGGAGAGTGGGCAATGAGCAGTTCTTC.

The CDR3 DNA sequence: TGTGCCAGCAGCCCCCGGACTAGCGGGAGGGCTTCGGGCACGCAGTATTTT. Translating gives CASSPRTSGRASGTQYF. This chain links TRBV7-8 with TRBJ2-3; 15 bases align to TRBD2. V was pared by 5 bases and J by 9 bases, with 12 bases of the junction left unmatched. Germline V lookup: CDR1 SGHVS, CDR2 FQNEAQ. The CDR3 has 17 residues.

This clonotype was seen at least ten times. The rearrangement links TRBV20-1 to TRBJ1-1; D unclear. V was cut by 5 bases and J by 1 base, with 5 bases left in between. The germline V gene encodes CDR1 DFQATT and CDR2 SNEGSKA (reference sequence). This CDR3 has 11 residues. The CDR3 DNA is TGCAGTGCTTGGGGGAACACTGAAGCTTTCTTT. It yields the protein CSAWGNTEAFF.

By share, this clonotype counts as medium-sized (0.01 to 0.1%). The genes are TRBV7-2 and TRBJ2-3; TRBD2 matches at 7 bases. V dropped 7 bases and J dropped 3; count of bases not matched to a gene: 13. Germline lookup yields CDR1 SGHTA and CDR2 FQGNSA. The CDR3 has 16 amino acids. Here the CDR3 reads CASTPRRESLTDTQYF. DNA of the CDR3: TGTGCCAGCACCCCCCGGCGGGAGAGTCTGACAGATACGCAGTATTTT.

This clonotype was counted at least ten times. The rearrangement links TRBV27 to TRBJ2-7; TRBD2 matches 11 bases. Trimming at V came to 10 bases and at J to 2 bases, leaving 4 bases not matched to a gene. From germline, CDR1 is MNHEY and CDR2 SMNVEV (reference sequence). The CDR3 sequence is 13 residues long. CDR3 in amino acids: CATKTSGAYEQYF. DNA of the CDR3: TGTGCCACCAAGACTAGCGGGGCCTACGAGCAGTACTTC.

This clonotype was seen a handful of times. The chain links TRBV7-2 to TRBJ1-1, with unresolved D. Trimming shortened V by 8 bases and J by 0 bases, and 10 bases separated the two germline ends. The CDR3 loop spans 13 amino acids. CDR1 is SGHTA and CDR2 is FQGNSA in the germline V gene. The CDR3 nucleotides read TGTGCCAGCGGGAGATACATGAACACTGAAGCTTTCTTT. This encodes CASGRYMNTEAFF.

In its sample, this clonotype was seen many times. The rearrangement links TRBV7-2 to TRBJ1-3; D is uncertain. Germline CDR1 is SGHTA and CDR2 is FQGNSA. The CDR3 consists of 15 residues. The V gene lost 5 bases and the J gene lost 1 base, with 12 bases spanning the gap. CDR3 protein: CASSNNIFSGNTIYF. As DNA, the CDR3 is TGTGCCAGCAGCAACAACATATTTTCTGGAAACACCATATATTTT. Looking up the rest from reference TRBV7-2 and TRBJ1-3 gives the full variable domain: GAGVSQSPSNKVTEKGKDVELRCDPISGHTALYWYRQSLGQGLEFLIYFQGNSAPDKSGLPSDRFSAERTGGSVSTLTIQRTQQEDSAVYLCASSNNIFSGNTIYFGEGSWLTVV.

By sample fraction, this clonotype is medium-sized. The chain uses TRBV4-3 and TRBJ1-2; no reliable D call. V was clipped by 1 base and J by 5 bases, with 11 bases between them. This CDR3 region has 14 residues. Germline V lookup: CDR1 LGHNA, CDR2 YSLEER. CDR3 DNA sequence: TGCGCCAGCAGCCAAGGATCCGCGCGGTATGGCTACACCTTC. Amino acid sequence: CASSQGSARYGYTF.

This clonotype was counted ten times or more. This chain connects TRBV28 to TRBJ2-5; D is undetermined. This CDR3 region has 15 residues. Germline CDR1 MDHEN, CDR2 SYDVKM. Between the trimmed V and J ends, which lost 4 bases and 2 bases, there was a span of 14 bases. DNA for the CDR3: TGTGCCAGCAGTTCCCTCACGGTAACGCAAGAGACCCAGTACTTC. Its protein product is CASSSLTVTQETQYF.

This clonotype was counted ten times or more. This chain links TRBV11-2 with TRBJ2-1, with a tentative D call TRBD2 (5 bases). V gave up 1 base and J gave up 6 bases, with 10 bases separating them. The CDR3 sequence is 14 residues long. Germline V lookup: CDR1 SGHAT, CDR2 FQNNGV. CDR3 region: CASSLASGANEQFF. In DNA, the CDR3 is TGTGCCAGCAGCTTAGCCAGCGGAGCCAATGAGCAGTTCTTC.